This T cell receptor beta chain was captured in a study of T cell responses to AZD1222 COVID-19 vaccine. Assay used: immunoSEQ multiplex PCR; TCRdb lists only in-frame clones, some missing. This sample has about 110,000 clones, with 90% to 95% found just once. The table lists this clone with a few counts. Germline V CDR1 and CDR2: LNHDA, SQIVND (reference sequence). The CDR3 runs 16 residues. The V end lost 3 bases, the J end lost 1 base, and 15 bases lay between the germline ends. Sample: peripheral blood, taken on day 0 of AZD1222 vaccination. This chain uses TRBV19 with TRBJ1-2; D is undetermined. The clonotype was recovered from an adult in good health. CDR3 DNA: TGTGCCAGTAGTATCCCGTCTGGCAGGCGTAACTATGGCTACACCTTC. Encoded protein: CASSIPSGRRNYGYTF. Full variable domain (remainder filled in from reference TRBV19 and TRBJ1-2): DGGITQSPKYLFRKEGQNVTLSCEQNLNHDAMYWYRQDPGQGLRLIYYSQIVNDFQKGDIAEGYSVSREKKESFPLTVTSAQKNPTAFYLCASSIPSGRRNYGYTFGSGTRLTVV.